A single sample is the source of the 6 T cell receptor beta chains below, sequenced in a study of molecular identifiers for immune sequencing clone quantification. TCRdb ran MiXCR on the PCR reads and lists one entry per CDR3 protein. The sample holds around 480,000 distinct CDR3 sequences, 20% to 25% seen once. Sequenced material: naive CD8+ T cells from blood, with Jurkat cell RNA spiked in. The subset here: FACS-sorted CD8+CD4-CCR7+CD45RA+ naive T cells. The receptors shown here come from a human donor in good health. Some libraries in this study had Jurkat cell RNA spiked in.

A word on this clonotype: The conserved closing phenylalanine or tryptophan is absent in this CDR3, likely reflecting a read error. CDR3 sequence (DNA): TGTGCCAGCAGCCAATTCTTTGAGGGATTGGATGGCTACACCATC. Protein: CASSQFFEGLDGYTI. The V gene is TRBV4-2, the J gene TRBJ1-2, with D hard to call. This CDR3 contains 15 residues. The germline V and J ends were trimmed by 2 bases and 6 bases, with 16 bases remaining between them. Germline V CDR1 and CDR2: LGHNA, YNFKEQ.

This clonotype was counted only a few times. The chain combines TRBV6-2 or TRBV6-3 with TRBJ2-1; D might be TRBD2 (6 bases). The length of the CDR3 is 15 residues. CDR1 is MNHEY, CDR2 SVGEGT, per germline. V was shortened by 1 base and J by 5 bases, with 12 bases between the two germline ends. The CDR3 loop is CASSYYGSANNEQFF. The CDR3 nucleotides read TGTGCCAGCAGTTACTACGGGAGCGCGAACAATGAGCAGTTCTTC.

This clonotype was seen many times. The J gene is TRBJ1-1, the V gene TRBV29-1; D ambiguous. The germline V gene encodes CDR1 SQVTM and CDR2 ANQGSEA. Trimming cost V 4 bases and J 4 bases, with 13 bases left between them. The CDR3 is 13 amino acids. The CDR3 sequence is CSVVGSRGTEAFF. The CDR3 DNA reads TGCAGCGTTGTAGGGAGTCGGGGCACTGAAGCTTTCTTT.

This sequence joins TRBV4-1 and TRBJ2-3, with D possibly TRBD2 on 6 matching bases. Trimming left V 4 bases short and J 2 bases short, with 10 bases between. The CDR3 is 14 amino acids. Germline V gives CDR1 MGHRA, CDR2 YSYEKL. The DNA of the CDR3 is TGCGCCAGCAGCCGCCCTAGCGACACAGATACGCAGTATTTT. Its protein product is CASSRPSDTDTQYF.

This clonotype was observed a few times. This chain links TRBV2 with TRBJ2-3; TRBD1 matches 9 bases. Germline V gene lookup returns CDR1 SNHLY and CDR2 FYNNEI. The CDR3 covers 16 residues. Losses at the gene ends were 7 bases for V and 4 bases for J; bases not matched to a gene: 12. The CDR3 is CASIRGQGDRPDTQYF. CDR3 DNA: TGTGCCAGCATCCGGGGACAGGGTGATCGTCCAGATACGCAGTATTTT. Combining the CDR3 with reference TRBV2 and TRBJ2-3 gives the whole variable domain EPEVTQTPSHQVTQMGQEVILRCVPISNHLYFYWYRQILGQKVEFLVSFYNNEISEKSEIFDDQFSVERPDGSNFTLKIRSTKLEDSAMYFCASIRGQGDRPDTQYFGPGTRLTVL.

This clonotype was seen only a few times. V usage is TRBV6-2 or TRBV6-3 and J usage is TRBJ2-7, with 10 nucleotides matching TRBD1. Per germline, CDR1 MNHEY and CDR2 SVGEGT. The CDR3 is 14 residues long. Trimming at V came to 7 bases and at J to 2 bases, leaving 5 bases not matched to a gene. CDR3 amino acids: CASNKGQGAYEQYF. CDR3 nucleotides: TGTGCCAGCAATAAAGGACAGGGGGCCTACGAGCAGTACTTC.